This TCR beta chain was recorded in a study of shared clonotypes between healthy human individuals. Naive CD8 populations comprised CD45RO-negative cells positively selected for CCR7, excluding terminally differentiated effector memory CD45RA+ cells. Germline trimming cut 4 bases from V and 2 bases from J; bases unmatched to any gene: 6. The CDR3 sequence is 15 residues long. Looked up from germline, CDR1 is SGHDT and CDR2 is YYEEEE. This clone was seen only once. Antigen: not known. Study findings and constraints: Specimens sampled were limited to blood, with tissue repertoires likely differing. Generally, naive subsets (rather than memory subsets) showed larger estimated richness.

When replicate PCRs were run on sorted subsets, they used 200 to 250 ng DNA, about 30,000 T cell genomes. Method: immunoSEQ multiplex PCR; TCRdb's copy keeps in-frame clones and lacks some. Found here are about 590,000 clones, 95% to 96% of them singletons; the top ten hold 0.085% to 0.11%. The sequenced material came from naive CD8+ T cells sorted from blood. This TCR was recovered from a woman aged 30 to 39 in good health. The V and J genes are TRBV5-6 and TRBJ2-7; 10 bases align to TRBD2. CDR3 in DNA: TGTGCCAGCAGCGGTAGCGGGAGGAACGCCTACGAGCAGTACTTC. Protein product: CASSGSGRNAYEQYF.